This TCR beta chain emerged from a study of T cells in Graves' hyperthyroidism and ophthalmopathy. Overall study findings and caveats: A median around 6.8 months before onset, the model predicted ophthalmopathy.

Germline lookup yields CDR1 MNHEY and CDR2 SMNVEV (reference sequence). The V gene lost 4 bases and the J gene lost 4 bases, with 24 bases spanning the gap. This CDR3 contains 18 residues. Amplification of TCR beta CDR3 regions used RNA as the template. The primer set for the first-round RT-PCR of the TCR CDR3 was HTBI. TCRdb itself ran the multiplex PCR reads through MiXCR, one entry per CDR3 protein. The sample includes a few hundred thousand distinct CDR3 sequences, around 13% of them seen just once. Exclusion criteria comprised uncontrolled infection, other autoimmune disease, pregnancy or lactation. With regard to this clonotype: No antigen is known for it. A much more abundant neighbour one base away suggests this may be a read error.

The specimen was blood. This TCR derives from a woman in her 30s with Graves' ophthalmopathy. The rearrangement links TRBV27 to TRBJ2-3, with TRBD1 as a possible D gene (6 bases). The CDR3 coding sequence is TGTGCCAGCAGTTCTACAGGGTCCGGTTTTTTTTCAGCAGATACGCAGTATTTT. Translated: CASSSTGSGFFSADTQYF.